The following is a T cell receptor (beta chain) sequence with its context. The repertoire was sequenced with immunoSEQ multiplex PCR; TCRdb's copy has only in-frame clones and lacks some. There are around 320,000 clones in the sample; over 75% occur only once, and around 3.7% lies in the top ten. Described treatment: some 20 received Ad26.COV2.S at low or high dose, single or two shots; several received placebo; per-sample allocation not given. Sampling took place 63 days after the first vaccine or placebo injection. The vaccine delivered Wuhan-strain SARS-CoV-2 spike through an Ad26 vector. The entry originates in a study of Ad26.COV2.S vaccination and SARS-CoV-2 variants. From germline, CDR1 is GTSNPN and CDR2 SVGIG (reference sequence). Trimming pared 2 bases from V and 6 bases from J, leaving 5 bases between. This CDR3 is 11 amino acids long.

The chain carries TRBV30 and TRBJ1-5; unclear D gene. This receptor was identified in a person aged 18-65 years who received the Ad26.COV2.S COVID-19 vaccine or a placebo. The sample was peripheral blood, taken in a trial of Ad26.COV2.S vaccine versus placebo. The DNA of the CDR3 is TGTGCCTGGAGTCGGGGTCAGCCCCAGCATTTT. Translated: CAWSRGQPQHF.